This TCR beta chain was retrieved from a study of T cells in Graves' hyperthyroidism and ophthalmopathy (dated by TCRdb to between 2018 and 2021). At the level of the whole study: Peripheral blood was sampled at the time of initial diagnosis, prior to any treatment. To identify TCR V-J signatures that set the groups apart, the researchers used a discovery cohort of 100 patients, made up of roughly 45 with Graves' ophthalmopathy and 57 with stable Graves' hyperthyroidism. An independent validation cohort of under 20 hyperthyroidism patients and about 16 patients who later progressed to ophthalmopathy tested prospective prediction of ophthalmopathy. The 100 discovery patients were randomly split 7:3 into training and test sets. Thyroid tissue and blood T-cell repertoires from six Graves' hyperthyroidism patients were also compared in the study. Following sampling, methimazole starting at 30 mg daily was given to hyperthyroidism patients, and high-dose intravenous methylprednisolone was given to ophthalmopathy patients. TCR Vbeta CDR3 sequencing of fewer than 150 peripheral blood samples (approximately 44 ophthalmopathy, 75 to 85 hyperthyroidism and some 17 progressor patients) is reported in the paper. Paper-wide results and their limitations: Blood samples also contained most of the expanded thyroid clonotypes (frequency above 0.001), which suggests that blood repertoires may reflect thyroid immune responses. Ophthalmopathy was separated from stable hyperthyroidism by a 13 V-J signature model, with about 86% sensitivity and about 84% specificity obtained in cross-validation and 80%/75% obtained in testing. Sample size was not statistically predetermined, and investigators were not blinded to group allocation. In validation, the model predicted progression to ophthalmopathy a median of around six months before onset, with about 64% sensitivity and 72.22% specificity.

Moderately to severely active disease, a Clinical Activity Score of at least 3, a NOSPECS grade of at least 4, and a duration under 3 months were present in ophthalmopathy patients. Any patient with an uncontrolled infection, another autoimmune disease, pregnancy or lactation was excluded. Diagnoses were based on clinical symptoms, serum thyroxine and TRAb, thyroid ultrasound and orbital computed tomography. Ficoll-Paque density gradient centrifugation was used to isolate PBMCs from 10 ml of fresh peripheral blood. Total RNA was extracted with Trizol reagent, and quality was checked on an Agilent 2100 Bioanalyzer. Reading from cysteine to phenylalanine, the CDR3 counts 13 amino acids. Of all the DNA, just the CDR3 is kept, 39 bases in frame from base 1. Reading the germline V gene gives CDR1 SNHLY and CDR2 FYNNEI. V loses 6 bases, J loses 5 bases, and the germline ends lie 12 bases apart. TCR beta CDR3 regions were amplified from RNA transcripts. For the first round of RT-PCR on the TCR CDR3, the HTBI primer set was used together with the Qiagen OneStep RT-PCR kit. Libraries were constructed in a second round of multiplex PCR, after which size selection and purification were carried out. The libraries were sequenced on an Illumina HiSeq2000 using paired-end 100 bp reads. Under the source paper's analysis protocol: SOAPnuke was used to process the raw data, throwing out any read that contained adapters or uncalled bases, had a mean Phred below 15, or lacked an exact constant-primer or identifier match. High-quality paired reads were merged with COPE v1.2.5, and unique nucleotide sequences were defined as clonotypes. MiTCR v1.1 was used to align the clonotypes against IMGT TRBV, TRBD and TRBJ reference segments. Analysis was restricted to V-J combinations with a frequency above 0.0001, which covered roughly 99% of repertoires. A TCS score was defined as the ratio of F50 (clonal expansion) to E x V (chaos), with BLOSUM62-based TCRdist applied between CDR3 peptides within each V-J. Welch's t-statistics and random forest reduced fewer than 550 V-J features to 10 to 15, which were used in a naive Bayes classifier (R e1071). In TCRdb, the public reads were trimmed at Q25 with fastp and aligned with MiXCR, with productive beta chains retained. Each record represents a unique CDR3 protein, reported with the most common genes and DNA among its rows. The V and J calls were determined by TCRdb, not by the authors. The sample records almost 500,000 distinct CDR3 sequences, about 20% of which are singletons. 45% to 50% of the sample is taken by the ten largest.

This clonotype was counted many times. Its target antigen remains unknown. It has no much larger one-base neighbor in the sample; base qualities were not kept. In this chain, TRBV2 is recombined with TRBJ2-3, with TRBD2 as a weak D call on 5 bases. Sequenced material: blood. This receptor was taken from a woman aged 70-85 years with Graves' ophthalmopathy. The DNA sequence is TGTGCCAGCAGGGACTGGAGTGAAGATACGCAGTATTTT. Its protein reads: CASRDWSEDTQYF.